This T cell receptor (beta chain) was obtained from a study of T-cell memory formation after mild COVID-19. A single record per CDR3 protein comes from TCRdb applying MiXCR to the 5' RACE reads. The data hold about 620,000 distinct CDR3 sequences, with approximately 19% observed a single time. General study results and limits: Among clones contracting day 15 to 85, CD4/CD8 was balanced, whereas later expanders leaned CD4+.

Only one count was recorded for this clonotype. The target antigen is unknown. Material for sequencing was PBMCs or a T cell subset sorted from them (not recorded which). The TCR comes from an adult woman who had mild COVID-19 (a few samples of this study predate the infection). Cell type and time point are not known.

Here the CDR3 reads CASSQVLAGDTQYF. CDR3 bases: TGTGCCAGCAGCCAAGTACTAGCGGGTGATACGCAGTATTTT. This chain connects TRBV14 to TRBJ2-3; the match to TRBD2 covers 9 bases. The V gene end was trimmed by 1 base and the J gene end by 6 bases; junction bases not matched to a gene: 2. The CDR3 has 14 amino acids. Germline CDR1 reads SGHDN; CDR2 reads FVKESK.